This T cell receptor (beta chain) was sequenced in a study of a mutant IDH1 vaccine in newly diagnosed glioma. Study context: At weeks 1, 3, 5, 7, 11, 15, 19 and 23, patients received a vaccination, eight in all. The treated group averaged 40.4 years old and was around 60% male, approximately 38% female.

Time point of the sample: week 11, during vaccination. Topical imiquimod was applied with each vaccine dose, which held 300 ug of mutant IDH1 20-mer peptide. New WHO grade 3 or 4 IDH1-mutant, ATRX-lost astrocytomas were present in all donors. TCRdb's table, derived via immunoSEQ multiplex PCR, lists solely in-frame clones and lacks some. The sample lists 25,000 to 40,000 clones; around four fifths were seen once. The CDR3 covers 16 residues. Germline V gene lookup returns CDR1 SEHNR and CDR2 FQNEAQ (reference sequence). Trimming took 1 base from V and 3 from J; bases not matched to a gene: 6. Notes on this clone: Antigen: not known.

This rearrangement joins TRBV7-9 to TRBJ1-1, with 9 bases identical to TRBD1. The receptor was derived from a man under 40 with glioma. This material consisted of PBMCs, taken from a glioma patient whose treatment included an IDH1 peptide vaccine. CDR3 amino acids: CASSLGSQGADTEAFF. CDR3 nucleotides: TGTGCCAGCAGCTTAGGTTCACAGGGGGCTGACACTGAAGCTTTCTTT. The full variable domain, its missing parts supplied by reference TRBV7-9 and TRBJ1-1, is DTGVSQNPRHKITKRGQNVTFRCDPISEHNRLYWYRQTLGQGPEFLTYFQNEAQLEKSRLLSDRFSAERPKGSFSTLEIQRTEQGDSAMYLCASSLGSQGADTEAFFGQGTRLTVV.